This passage covers 32 T cell receptor beta chains from one sample sequenced in a study of monozygotic twins with inflammatory bowel disease. TCRdb reanalyzed the 5' RACE reads and collapses them to one entry per CDR3 protein, without DNA. The listing records under 200,000 distinct CDR3 sequences. The sample taken for sequencing was blood. These TCRs come from a human donor with ulcerative colitis or Crohn's disease, or a healthy co-twin of an affected twin (not recorded which).

The gene calls are TRBV12-3 or TRBV12-4 and TRBJ2-7; absent DNA, TCRdb's TRBD1 call cannot be checked. The CDR3 covers 16 residues. The CDR3: CASSFKQGVRAYEQYF.

V usage is TRBV6-5 and J usage is TRBJ2-1; TCRdb proposes TRBD2, but this gene call is untestable without DNA. This CDR3 is built from 16 residues. Per germline, CDR1 MNHEY and CDR2 SVGAGI. CDR3 residues: CASSYSAGGVYNEQFF.

The chain combines TRBV4-2 with TRBJ1-1. This CDR3 contains 18 residues. Germline V lookup: CDR1 LGHNA, CDR2 YNFKEQ. The CDR3 region is CASSQGFRSLNMNTEAFF.

The chain has TRBV5-1 and TRBJ1-5; TCRdb selects TRBD1, and the lack of DNA leaves this call unchecked. Germline CDR1 SGHRS, CDR2 YFSETQ. The CDR3 runs to 14 residues. This CDR3 reads CASSSGQGRQPQHF.

J is TRBJ1-2 and V is TRBV5-1. Germline-derived CDR1 and CDR2 are SGHRS and YFSETQ. The CDR3 is 16 residues long. The CDR3 sequence is CASSLTRGDSPYGYTF.

The gene calls are TRBV7-9 and TRBJ2-7; as DNA is missing, the TRBD1 call by TCRdb cannot be tested. The CDR3 is made up of 16 amino acids. CDR1 and CDR2 from the germline V gene are SEHNR and FQNEAQ (reference sequence). The CDR3 loop reads CASSSPDSSGWYEQYF.

This chain connects TRBV12-3 or TRBV12-4 to TRBJ2-2; the D call of TRBD1 rests on TCRdb alone, since no DNA is present to check it. The CDR3 totals 14 residues. The CDR3 is CASRRDTFWGELFF.

The chain joins TRBV5-6 to TRBJ2-5; TCRdb designates TRBD1, a call that cannot be tested without DNA. The CDR3 runs 14 residues. In germline, CDR1 is SGHDT, CDR2 YYEEEE. CDR3 sequence: CASSLLGRGETQYF.

The genes are TRBV4-1 and TRBJ2-1. Germline CDR1 MGHRA, CDR2 YSYEKL. The CDR3 consists of 16 residues. CDR3 loop: CASSHPDDWAYNEQFF.

The rearrangement links TRBV7-3 to TRBJ1-1. From germline, CDR1 is SGHTA and CDR2 FQGTGA. The CDR3 totals 13 residues. This CDR3 is CASSSYMDTEAFF. Full variable domain (missing parts from reference TRBV7-3 and TRBJ1-1): GAGVSQTPSNKVTEKGKYVELRCDPISGHTALYWYRQSLGQGPEFLIYFQGTGAADDSGLPNDRFFAVRPEGSVSTLKIQRTERGDSAVYLCASSSYMDTEAFFGQGTRLTVV.

Here the CDR3 reads CASSLLVEGTEQYF. J is TRBJ2-7 and V is TRBV27; the TCRdb call, TRBD2, lacks DNA for checking. The CDR3 consists of 14 residues. CDR1 MNHEY and CDR2 SMNVEV come from the germline V gene (reference sequence).

The rearrangement links TRBV5-5 to TRBJ2-5; TCRdb outputs TRBD2, but without DNA this stays unchecked. Per the germline V gene, CDR1 is SGHKS and CDR2 is YYEKEE (reference sequence). CDR3 length equals 14 residues. CDR3 sequence: CASSFSGVRETQYF.

The V and J genes are TRBV28 and TRBJ2-3; the D gene TCRdb calls, TRBD2, cannot be checked with no DNA. The germline CDR1 and CDR2 sequences are MDHEN and SYDVKM. CDR3 size: 18 residues. CDR3 amino acids: CASSPTSGLAGVSDTQYF.

The chain has TRBV18 and TRBJ1-5; lacking DNA, the TRBD1 call made by TCRdb goes unchecked. This CDR3 region has 14 residues. Germline CDR1 is KGHSH and CDR2 is LQKENI. CDR3 residues: CASSPGQGGQPQHF.

The gene calls are TRBV3-1 and TRBJ2-7; TCRdb's D call, TRBD1, is unchecked because there is no DNA. Germline V gene data show CDR1 as LGHDT and CDR2 as YNNKEL (reference sequence). This CDR3 comprises 15 residues. CDR3 region: CASSQEGQGFYEQYF.

The V gene is TRBV5-6, the J gene TRBJ2-2; checking the TCRdb D call of TRBD1 is not possible without DNA. Germline CDR1 is SGHDT and CDR2 is YYEEEE. This CDR3 is 15 amino acids long. CDR3 in amino acids: CASSLNPGGTGELFF.

CDR3: CASSSVLARTLVSNEQFF. The genes are TRBV13 and TRBJ2-1. The CDR3 totals 18 residues. CDR1 PRHDT and CDR2 FYEKMQ come from the germline V gene (reference sequence).

The gene calls are TRBV5-1 and TRBJ1-1. CDR3 length: 14 amino acids. CDR1 and CDR2 from the germline V gene are SGHRS and YFSETQ. The CDR3 loop reads CASSFGTMNTEAFF.

The chain employs TRBV5-1 and TRBJ2-7; no DNA is available, so the TRBD1 call from TCRdb remains unchecked. Germline loops: CDR1 SGHRS, CDR2 YFSETQ. The CDR3 consists of 12 residues. The CDR3 region is CASTPPGGYLYF.

The chain recombines TRBV29-1 with TRBJ1-4. This CDR3 spans 13 amino acids. Germline CDR1 and CDR2: SQVTM and ANQGSEA. The CDR3 sequence: CSVEDGANEKLFF. The variable domain in full, completed from reference TRBV29-1 and TRBJ1-4, reads SAVISQKPSRDICQRGTSLTIQCQVDSQVTMMFWYRQQPGQSLTLIATANQGSEATYESGFVIDKFPISRPNLTFSTLTVSNMSPEDSSIYLCSVEDGANEKLFFGSGTQLSVL.

This chain joins TRBV29-1 and TRBJ2-5; TCRdb names TRBD2, which stays unverified in the absence of DNA. Germline loops: CDR1 SQVTM, CDR2 ANQGSEA. The length of the CDR3 is 14 residues. CDR3 sequence reads: CSIVVAGLQETQYF.

This sequence joins TRBV6-1 and TRBJ2-1; the D gene TCRdb calls, TRBD2, cannot be checked with no DNA. Germline CDR1 reads MNHNS; CDR2 reads SASEGT. The length of the CDR3 is 16 residues. The CDR3: CASRTTEREGYNEQFF.

The rearrangement uses TRBV14 and TRBJ2-1; TCRdb calls TRBD1, which cannot be checked without DNA. Germline CDR1 and CDR2: SGHDN and FVKESK. The CDR3 has 15 residues. The CDR3 sequence is CASTPLGQGFNEQFF.

The V call is TRBV3-1, the J call TRBJ2-1; TCRdb designates TRBD2, a call that cannot be tested without DNA. Germline V gene sequence: CDR1 LGHDT, CDR2 YNNKEL (reference sequence). The CDR3 extends over 16 amino acids. The CDR3 sequence: CASSRPSGGRADEQFF.

The chain has TRBV2 and TRBJ1-2; checking the TCRdb D call of TRBD1 is not possible without DNA. The CDR3 extends over 14 amino acids. In germline, CDR1 is SNHLY, CDR2 FYNNEI. CDR3 sequence: CASTRTGTNYGYTF.

The chain uses TRBV5-1 and TRBJ1-6; TCRdb selects TRBD1, and the lack of DNA leaves this call unchecked. CDR1 is SGHRS and CDR2 is YFSETQ in the germline V gene. CDR3 length equals 16 residues. The CDR3 loop reads CASSPTSGSYNSPLHF. The full variable domain, its missing parts supplied by reference TRBV5-1 and TRBJ1-6, is KAGVTQTPRYLIKTRGQQVTLSCSPISGHRSVSWYQQTPGQGLQFLFEYFSETQRNKGNFPGRFSGRQFSNSRSEMNVSTLELGDSALYLCASSPTSGSYNSPLHFGNGTRLTVT.

V usage is TRBV20-1 and J usage is TRBJ2-7; TCRdb's D gene call, TRBD1, goes unchecked for lack of DNA. Germline CDR1 DFQATT, CDR2 SNEGSKA (reference sequence). The CDR3 extends over 12 amino acids. The CDR3 loop is CSASQGQNEQYF.

The rearrangement links TRBV9 to TRBJ2-7; TCRdb names TRBD2, which stays unverified in the absence of DNA. This CDR3 comprises 14 residues. Germline V gene lookup returns CDR1 SGDLS and CDR2 YYNGEE. CDR3: CASSVGLAEYEQYF.

The rearrangement joins TRBV18 to TRBJ1-4; TCRdb's D call of TRBD1 is untestable without DNA. Germline CDR1 and CDR2: KGHSH and LQKENI. This CDR3 spans 15 amino acids. Here the CDR3 reads CASPQTGTGDEKLFF.

V usage is TRBV12-3 or TRBV12-4 and J usage is TRBJ1-5; the TRBD1 assignment by TCRdb is unverifiable without DNA. This CDR3 contains 16 residues. CDR3 loop: CASSGDSEASNQPQHF.

The chain combines TRBV5-1 with TRBJ2-7; the D gene TCRdb calls, TRBD1, cannot be checked with no DNA. Germline CDR1 and CDR2: SGHRS and YFSETQ. The CDR3 is 15 residues long. CDR3 amino acids: CASSLAPQGAREQYF. Complete variable domain (other parts from reference TRBV5-1 and TRBJ2-7): KAGVTQTPRYLIKTRGQQVTLSCSPISGHRSVSWYQQTPGQGLQFLFEYFSETQRNKGNFPGRFSGRQFSNSRSEMNVSTLELGDSALYLCASSLAPQGAREQYFGPGTRLTVT.

The V call is TRBV5-1, the J call TRBJ2-5; the D call of TRBD1 rests on TCRdb alone, since no DNA is present to check it. CDR1 is SGHRS and CDR2 is YFSETQ in the germline V gene. The CDR3 totals 15 residues. CDR3 sequence reads: CASSAQGPPSETQYF.